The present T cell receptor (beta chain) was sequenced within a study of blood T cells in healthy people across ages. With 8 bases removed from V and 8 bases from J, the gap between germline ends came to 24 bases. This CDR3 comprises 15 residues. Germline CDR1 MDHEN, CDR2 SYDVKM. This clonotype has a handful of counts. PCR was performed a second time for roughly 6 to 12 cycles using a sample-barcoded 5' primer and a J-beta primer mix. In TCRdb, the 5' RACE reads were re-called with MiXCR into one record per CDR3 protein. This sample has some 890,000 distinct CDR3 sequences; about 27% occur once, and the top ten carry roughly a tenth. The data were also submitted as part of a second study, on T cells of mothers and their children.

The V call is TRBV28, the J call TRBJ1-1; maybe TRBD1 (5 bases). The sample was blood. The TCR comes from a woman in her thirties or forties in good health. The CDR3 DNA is TGTGCCAGCCCTCCCGCAGGGACGCCCCTGGGCGAAGCTTTCTTT. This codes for CASPPAGTPLGEAFF.